This TCR beta chain was found in a study of blood T cell repertoires in COVID-19. CDR1 is SNHLY and CDR2 is FYNNEI in the germline V gene. The CDR3 is 14 residues long. V was shortened by 6 bases and J by 0 bases, with 11 bases between the two germline ends. As processed by the authors: Nucleated cell counts were estimated from reference gene primer amplification. Clones were sequenced by immunoSEQ multiplex PCR, and TCRdb holds only the in-frame ones, with some missing. V and J calls and clone size are as listed in that table; D and trimming were resolved from the DNA. The data hold some 91,000 clones, with approximately 87% observed a single time.

V is TRBV2 and J is TRBJ1-1, with D perhaps TRBD1 (6 bases). The sample taken for sequencing was peripheral blood. The receptor comes from a human donor in a cohort sampled during active COVID-19. Here the CDR3 reads CASSKGGVNTEAFF. Here the CDR3 DNA reads TGTGCCAGCAGCAAAGGGGGAGTGAACACTGAAGCTTTCTTT.